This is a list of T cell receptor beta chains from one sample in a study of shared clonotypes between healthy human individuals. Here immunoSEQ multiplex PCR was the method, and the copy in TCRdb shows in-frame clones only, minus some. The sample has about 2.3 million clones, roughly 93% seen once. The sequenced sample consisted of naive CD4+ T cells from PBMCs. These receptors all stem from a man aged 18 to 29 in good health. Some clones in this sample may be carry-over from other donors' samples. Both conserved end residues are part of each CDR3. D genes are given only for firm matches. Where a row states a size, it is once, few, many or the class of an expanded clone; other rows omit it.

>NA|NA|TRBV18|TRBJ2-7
CASSPPSGVSHEQYF
TGTGCCAGCTCACCACCCTCAGGGGTAAGCCACGAGCAGTACTTC
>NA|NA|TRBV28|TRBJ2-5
CASSGTAVGTETQYF
TGTGCCAGCAGCGGGACGGCGGTAGGTACAGAGACCCAGTACTTC
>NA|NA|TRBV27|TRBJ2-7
CASGSPNGLRYYEQYF
TGTGCCAGCGGGTCACCCAATGGCCTAAGGTACTACGAGCAGTACTTC
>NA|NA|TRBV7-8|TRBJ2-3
CASSLGPGGTDTQYF
TGTGCCAGCAGCTTAGGTCCGGGCGGGACAGATACGCAGTATTTT
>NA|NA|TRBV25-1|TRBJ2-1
CASSGLPVDNEQFF
TGTGCCAGCAGTGGCCTTCCGGTGGACAATGAGCAGTTCTTC
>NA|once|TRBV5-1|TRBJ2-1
CASSLERGEQFF
TGCGCCAGCAGCTTGGAACGGGGGGAGCAGTTCTTC
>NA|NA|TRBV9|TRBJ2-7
CASSVGQQTYEQYF
TGTGCCAGCAGCGTTGGGCAGCAGACCTACGAGCAGTACTTC
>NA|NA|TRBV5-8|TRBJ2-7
CASSLYRSEQYF
TGTGCCAGCAGCTTGTATAGGAGCGAGCAGTACTTC
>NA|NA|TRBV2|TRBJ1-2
CASSEYSAGNGYTF
TGTGCCAGCAGTGAATATTCCGCAGGGAATGGCTACACCTTC
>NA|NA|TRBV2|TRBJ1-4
CASHVRVVNEKLFF
TGTGCCAGCCATGTTCGGGTAGTAAATGAAAAACTGTTTTTT
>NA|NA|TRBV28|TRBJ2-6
CASSSLSGANVLTF
TGTGCCAGCAGTTCTCTTTCTGGGGCCAACGTCCTGACTTTC
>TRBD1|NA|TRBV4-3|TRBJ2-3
CASSQDLRTGRGTQYF
TGCGCCAGCAGCCAAGATTTAAGGACAGGGAGAGGTACGCAGTATTTT
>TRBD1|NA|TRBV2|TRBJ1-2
CASSDRTGASGYTF
TGTGCCAGCAGTGATAGGACAGGGGCTTCTGGCTACACCTTC
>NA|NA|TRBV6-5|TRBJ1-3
CASSRGLSIGNTIYF
TGTGCCAGCAGCCGAGGGTTGAGTATTGGAAACACCATATATTTT
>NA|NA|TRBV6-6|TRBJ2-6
CASSRRPGANVLTF
TGTGCCAGCAGTCGTCGGCCCGGGGCCAACGTCCTGACTTTC
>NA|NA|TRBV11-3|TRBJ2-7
CASSGTSYEQYF
TGTGCCAGCAGTGGCACCAGCTACGAGCAGTACTTC
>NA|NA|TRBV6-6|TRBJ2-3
CASRERGRSTDTQYF
TGTGCCAGCAGAGAAAGGGGTCGTAGCACAGATACGCAGTATTTT
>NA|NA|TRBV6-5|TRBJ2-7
CASTDANSYEQYF
TGTGCCAGCACGGACGCCAACTCCTACGAGCAGTACTTC
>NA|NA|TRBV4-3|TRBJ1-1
CASSSTEGGTEAFF
TGCGCCAGCAGCTCCACGGAGGGGGGCACTGAAGCTTTCTTT
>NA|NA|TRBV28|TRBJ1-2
CASSSGHFTNYGYTF
TGTGCCAGCAGTTCTGGGCATTTTACTAACTATGGCTACACCTTC
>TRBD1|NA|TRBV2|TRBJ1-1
CASSRQGMNTEAFF
TGTGCCAGCAGCAGACAGGGAATGAACACTGAAGCTTTCTTT
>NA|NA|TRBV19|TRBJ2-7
CASSIRRLPSYEQYF
TGTGCCAGTAGTATAAGGCGGCTCCCCTCCTACGAGCAGTACTTC
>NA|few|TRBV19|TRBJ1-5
CASSPADSQPQHF
TGTGCCAGTAGTCCTGCGGACAGCCAGCCCCAGCATTTT
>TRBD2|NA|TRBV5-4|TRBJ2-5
CASSFWFGRNWTSGGETQYF
TGTGCCAGCAGCTTCTGGTTCGGAAGGAATTGGACTAGCGGGGGAGAGACCCAGTACTTC
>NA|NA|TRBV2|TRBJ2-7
CASRAGTGNYEQYF
TGTGCCAGCAGGGCGGGGACGGGGAACTACGAGCAGTACTTC
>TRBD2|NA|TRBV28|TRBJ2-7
CASSLGLAGVIYEQYF
TGTGCCAGCAGTTTAGGGCTAGCGGGAGTTATCTACGAGCAGTACTTC
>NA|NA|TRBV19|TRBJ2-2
CASSIRGEPRGGELFF
TGTGCCAGTAGTATTCGTGGTGAACCCCGCGGCGGGGAGCTGTTTTTT
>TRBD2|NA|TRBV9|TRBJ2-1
CASSVRTGRVYNEQFF
TGTGCCAGCAGCGTTCGGACCGGGAGGGTCTACAATGAGCAGTTCTTC
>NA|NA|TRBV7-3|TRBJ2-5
CASSFPGLNQETQYF
TGTGCCAGCAGCTTCCCGGGGCTTAACCAAGAGACCCAGTACTTC
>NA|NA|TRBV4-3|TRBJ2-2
CASSQELSRTGELFF
TGCGCCAGCAGCCAAGAACTCTCGCGCACCGGGGAGCTGTTTTTT
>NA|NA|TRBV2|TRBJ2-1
CASTIKGSSYNEQFF
TGTGCCAGCACAATTAAGGGGAGCTCCTACAATGAGCAGTTCTTC
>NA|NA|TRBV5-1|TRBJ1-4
CASSLQSGYEKLFF
TGCGCCAGCAGTCTGCAGTCGGGTTATGAAAAACTGTTTTTT
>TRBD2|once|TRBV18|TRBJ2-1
CASSTTSGQGNEQFF
TGTGCCAGCTCAACAACTAGCGGCCAAGGCAATGAGCAGTTCTTC
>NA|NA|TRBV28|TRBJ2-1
CASGPGREQFF
TGTGCCAGCGGTCCGGGGAGGGAGCAGTTCTTC
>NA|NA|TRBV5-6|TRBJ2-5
CASSYNLRDPQGPETQYF
TGTGCCAGCAGCTACAACCTCCGGGACCCCCAGGGTCCAGAGACCCAGTACTTC
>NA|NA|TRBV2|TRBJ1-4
CASRGSEKLFF
TGTGCCAGCCGGGGGAGTGAGAAACTGTTTTTT
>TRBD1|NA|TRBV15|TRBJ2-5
CATSRANRGQETQYF
TGTGCCACCAGCAGAGCTAACAGGGGCCAAGAGACCCAGTACTTC
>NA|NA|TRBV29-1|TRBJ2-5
CSVISLLGETQYF
TGCAGCGTCATATCTCTCTTGGGGGAGACCCAGTACTTC
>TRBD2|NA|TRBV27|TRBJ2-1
CASRSEGLAGAGEQFF
TGTGCCAGCAGAAGTGAAGGACTAGCGGGAGCTGGAGAGCAGTTCTTC
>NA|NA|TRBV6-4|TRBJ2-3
CASSAALGDTQYF
TGTGCCAGCAGCGCCGCGCTTGGGGATACGCAGTATTTT
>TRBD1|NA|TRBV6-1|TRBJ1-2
CASRRQGEGGYTF
TGTGCCAGCAGGCGTCAGGGGGAGGGTGGCTACACCTTC
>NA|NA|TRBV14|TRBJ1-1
CASSPQGRDTEAFF
TGTGCCAGCAGCCCCCAGGGTAGGGACACTGAAGCTTTCTTT
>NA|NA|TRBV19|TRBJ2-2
CASSVLINTGELFF
TGTGCCAGCAGTGTACTGATAAACACCGGGGAGCTGTTTTTT
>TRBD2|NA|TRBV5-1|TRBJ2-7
CASSKELAGPYEQYF
TGCGCCAGCAGCAAGGAACTAGCGGGACCCTACGAGCAGTACTTC